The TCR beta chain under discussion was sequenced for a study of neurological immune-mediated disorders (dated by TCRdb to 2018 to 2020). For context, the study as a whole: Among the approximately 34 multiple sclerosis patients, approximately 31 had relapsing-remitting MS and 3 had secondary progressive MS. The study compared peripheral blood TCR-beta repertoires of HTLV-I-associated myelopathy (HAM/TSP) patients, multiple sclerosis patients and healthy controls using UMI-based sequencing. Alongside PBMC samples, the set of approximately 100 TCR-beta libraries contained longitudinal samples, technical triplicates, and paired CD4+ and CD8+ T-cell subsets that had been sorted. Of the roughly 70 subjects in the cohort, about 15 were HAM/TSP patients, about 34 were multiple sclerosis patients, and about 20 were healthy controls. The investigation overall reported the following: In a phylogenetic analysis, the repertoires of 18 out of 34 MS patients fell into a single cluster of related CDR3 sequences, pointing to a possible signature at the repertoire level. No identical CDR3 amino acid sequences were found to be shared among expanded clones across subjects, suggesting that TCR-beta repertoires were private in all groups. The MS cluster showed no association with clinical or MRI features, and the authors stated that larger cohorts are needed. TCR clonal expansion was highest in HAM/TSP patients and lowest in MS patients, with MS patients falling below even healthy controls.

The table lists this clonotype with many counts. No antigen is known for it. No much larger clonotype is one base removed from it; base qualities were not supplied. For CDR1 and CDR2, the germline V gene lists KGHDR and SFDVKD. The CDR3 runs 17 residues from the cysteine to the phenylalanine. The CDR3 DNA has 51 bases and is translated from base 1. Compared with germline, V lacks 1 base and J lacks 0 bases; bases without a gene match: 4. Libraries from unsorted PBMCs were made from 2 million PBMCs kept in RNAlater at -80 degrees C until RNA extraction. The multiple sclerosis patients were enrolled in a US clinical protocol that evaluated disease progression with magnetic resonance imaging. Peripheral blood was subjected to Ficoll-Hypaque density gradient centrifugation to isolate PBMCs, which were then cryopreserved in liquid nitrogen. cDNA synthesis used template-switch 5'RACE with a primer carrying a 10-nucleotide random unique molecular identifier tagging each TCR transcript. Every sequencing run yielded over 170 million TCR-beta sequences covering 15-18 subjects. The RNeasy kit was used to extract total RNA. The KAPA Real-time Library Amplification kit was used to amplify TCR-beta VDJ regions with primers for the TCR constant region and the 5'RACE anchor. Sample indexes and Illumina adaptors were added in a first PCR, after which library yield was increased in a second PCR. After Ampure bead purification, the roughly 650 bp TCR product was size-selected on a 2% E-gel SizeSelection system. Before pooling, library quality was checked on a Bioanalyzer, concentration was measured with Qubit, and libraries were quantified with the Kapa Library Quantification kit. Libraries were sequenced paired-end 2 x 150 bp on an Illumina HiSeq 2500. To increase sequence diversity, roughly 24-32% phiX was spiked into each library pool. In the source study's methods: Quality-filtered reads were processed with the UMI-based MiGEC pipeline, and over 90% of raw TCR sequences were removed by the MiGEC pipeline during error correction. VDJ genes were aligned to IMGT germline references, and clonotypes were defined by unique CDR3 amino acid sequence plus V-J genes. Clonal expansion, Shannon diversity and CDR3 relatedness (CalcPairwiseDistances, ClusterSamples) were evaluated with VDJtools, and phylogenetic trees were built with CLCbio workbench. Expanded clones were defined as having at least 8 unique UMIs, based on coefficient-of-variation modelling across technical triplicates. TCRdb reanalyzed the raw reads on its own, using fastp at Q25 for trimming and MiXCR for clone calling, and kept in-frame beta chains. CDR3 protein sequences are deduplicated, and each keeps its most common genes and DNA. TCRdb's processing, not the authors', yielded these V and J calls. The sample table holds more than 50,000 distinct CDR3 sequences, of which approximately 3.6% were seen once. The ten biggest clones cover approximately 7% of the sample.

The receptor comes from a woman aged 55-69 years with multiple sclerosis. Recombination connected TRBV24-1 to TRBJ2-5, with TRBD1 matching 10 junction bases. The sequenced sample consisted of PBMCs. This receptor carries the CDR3 CATSDLPGQGYQETQYF. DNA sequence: TGTGCCACCAGTGATTTACCGGGACAGGGGTACCAAGAGACCCAGTACTTC.